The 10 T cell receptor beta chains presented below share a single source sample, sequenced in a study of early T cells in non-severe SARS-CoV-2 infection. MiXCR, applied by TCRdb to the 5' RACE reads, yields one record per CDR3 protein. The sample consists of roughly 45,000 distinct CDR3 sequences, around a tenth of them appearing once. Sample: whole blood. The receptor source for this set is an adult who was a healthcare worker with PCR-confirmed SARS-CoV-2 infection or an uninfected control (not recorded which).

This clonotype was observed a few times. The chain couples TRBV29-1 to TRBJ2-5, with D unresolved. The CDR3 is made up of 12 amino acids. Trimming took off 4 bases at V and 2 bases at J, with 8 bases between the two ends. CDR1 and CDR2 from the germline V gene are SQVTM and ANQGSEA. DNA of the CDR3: TGCAGCGTTGCTCCAGATCAAGAGACCCAGTACTTC. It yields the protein CSVAPDQETQYF.

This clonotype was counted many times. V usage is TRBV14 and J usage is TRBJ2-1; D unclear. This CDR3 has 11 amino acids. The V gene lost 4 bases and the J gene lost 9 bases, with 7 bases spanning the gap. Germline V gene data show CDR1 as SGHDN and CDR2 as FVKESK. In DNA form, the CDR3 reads TGTGCCAGCAGCCGGTTCGGTGAGCAGTTCTTC. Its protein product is CASSRFGEQFF.

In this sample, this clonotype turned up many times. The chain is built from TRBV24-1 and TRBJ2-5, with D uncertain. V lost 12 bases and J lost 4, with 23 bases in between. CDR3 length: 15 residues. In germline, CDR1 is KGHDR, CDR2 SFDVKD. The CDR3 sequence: CAPELGYPRRETQYF. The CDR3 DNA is TGTGCCCCGGAGCTGGGGTACCCGAGGCGAGAGACCCAGTACTTC.

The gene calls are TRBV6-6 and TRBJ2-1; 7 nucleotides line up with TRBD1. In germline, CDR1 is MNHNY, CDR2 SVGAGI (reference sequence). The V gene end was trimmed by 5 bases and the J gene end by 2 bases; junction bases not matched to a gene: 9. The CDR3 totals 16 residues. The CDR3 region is CASSDRQGVAYNEQFF. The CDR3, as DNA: TGTGCCAGCAGTGATAGACAGGGAGTGGCCTACAATGAGCAGTTCTTC.

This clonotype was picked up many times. The CDR3 DNA reads as TGTGCCTGGAGTGGGGGCCCCTCTCCTGCTGATACGCAGTATTTT. Translated: CAWSGGPSPADTQYF. The chain combines TRBV30 with TRBJ2-3; D may be TRBD1 (5 bases). CDR3 size: 15 residues. Germline V lookup: CDR1 GTSNPN, CDR2 SVGIG (reference sequence). The germline V and J ends were trimmed by 1 base and 6 bases, with 17 bases remaining between them.

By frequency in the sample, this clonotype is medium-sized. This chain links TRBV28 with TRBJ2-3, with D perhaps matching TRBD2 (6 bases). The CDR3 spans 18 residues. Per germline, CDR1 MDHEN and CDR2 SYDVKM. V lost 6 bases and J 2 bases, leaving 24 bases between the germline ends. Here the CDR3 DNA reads TGTGCCAGCAGCATTGGGACTCTACTGTCCTGGAACACAGATACGCAGTATTTT. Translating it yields CASSIGTLLSWNTDTQYF.

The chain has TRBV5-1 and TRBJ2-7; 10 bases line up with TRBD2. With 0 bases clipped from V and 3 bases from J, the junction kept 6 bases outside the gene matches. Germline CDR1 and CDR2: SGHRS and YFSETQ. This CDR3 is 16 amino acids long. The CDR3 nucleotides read TGCGCCAGCAGCTTGGAGGGACTAGCGAAGTACTACGAGCAGTACTTC. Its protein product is CASSLEGLAKYYEQYF. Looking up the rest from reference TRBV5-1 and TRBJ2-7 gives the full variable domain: KAGVTQTPRYLIKTRGQQVTLSCSPISGHRSVSWYQQTPGQGLQFLFEYFSETQRNKGNFPGRFSGRQFSNSRSEMNVSTLELGDSALYLCASSLEGLAKYYEQYFGPGTRLTVT.

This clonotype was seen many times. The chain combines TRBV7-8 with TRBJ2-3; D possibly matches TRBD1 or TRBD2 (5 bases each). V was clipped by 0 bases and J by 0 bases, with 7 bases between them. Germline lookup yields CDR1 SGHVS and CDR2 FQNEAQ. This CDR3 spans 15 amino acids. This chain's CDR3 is CASSLAGPSTDTQYF. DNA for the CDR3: TGTGCCAGCAGCTTAGCGGGACCTAGCACAGATACGCAGTATTTT.

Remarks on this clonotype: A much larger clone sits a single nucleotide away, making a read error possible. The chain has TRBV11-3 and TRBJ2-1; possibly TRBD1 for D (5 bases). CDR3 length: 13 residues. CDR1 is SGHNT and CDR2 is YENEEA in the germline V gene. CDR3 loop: CVSSTGRYNEQFF. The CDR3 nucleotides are TGTGTCAGCAGCACAGGACGGTACAATGAGCAGTTCTTC.

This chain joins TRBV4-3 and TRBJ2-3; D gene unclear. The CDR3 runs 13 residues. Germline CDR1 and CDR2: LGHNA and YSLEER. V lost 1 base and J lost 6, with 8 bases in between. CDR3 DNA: TGCGCCAGCAGCCAAGTGTCGAGGGATACGCAGTATTTT. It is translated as CASSQVSRDTQYF.